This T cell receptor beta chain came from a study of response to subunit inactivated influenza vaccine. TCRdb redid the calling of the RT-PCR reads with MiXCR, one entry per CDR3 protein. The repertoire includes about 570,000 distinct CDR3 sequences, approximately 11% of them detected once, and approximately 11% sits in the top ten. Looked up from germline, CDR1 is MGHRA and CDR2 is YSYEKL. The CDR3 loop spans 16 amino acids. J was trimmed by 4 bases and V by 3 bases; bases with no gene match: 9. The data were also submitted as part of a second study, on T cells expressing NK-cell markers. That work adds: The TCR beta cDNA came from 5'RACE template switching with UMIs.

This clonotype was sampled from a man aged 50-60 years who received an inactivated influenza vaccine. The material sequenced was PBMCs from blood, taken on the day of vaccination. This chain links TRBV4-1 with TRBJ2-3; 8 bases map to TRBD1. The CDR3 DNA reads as TGCGCCAGCAGCCAGCCGGGACAGGTACTCGCAGATACGCAGTATTTT. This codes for CASSQPGQVLADTQYF.